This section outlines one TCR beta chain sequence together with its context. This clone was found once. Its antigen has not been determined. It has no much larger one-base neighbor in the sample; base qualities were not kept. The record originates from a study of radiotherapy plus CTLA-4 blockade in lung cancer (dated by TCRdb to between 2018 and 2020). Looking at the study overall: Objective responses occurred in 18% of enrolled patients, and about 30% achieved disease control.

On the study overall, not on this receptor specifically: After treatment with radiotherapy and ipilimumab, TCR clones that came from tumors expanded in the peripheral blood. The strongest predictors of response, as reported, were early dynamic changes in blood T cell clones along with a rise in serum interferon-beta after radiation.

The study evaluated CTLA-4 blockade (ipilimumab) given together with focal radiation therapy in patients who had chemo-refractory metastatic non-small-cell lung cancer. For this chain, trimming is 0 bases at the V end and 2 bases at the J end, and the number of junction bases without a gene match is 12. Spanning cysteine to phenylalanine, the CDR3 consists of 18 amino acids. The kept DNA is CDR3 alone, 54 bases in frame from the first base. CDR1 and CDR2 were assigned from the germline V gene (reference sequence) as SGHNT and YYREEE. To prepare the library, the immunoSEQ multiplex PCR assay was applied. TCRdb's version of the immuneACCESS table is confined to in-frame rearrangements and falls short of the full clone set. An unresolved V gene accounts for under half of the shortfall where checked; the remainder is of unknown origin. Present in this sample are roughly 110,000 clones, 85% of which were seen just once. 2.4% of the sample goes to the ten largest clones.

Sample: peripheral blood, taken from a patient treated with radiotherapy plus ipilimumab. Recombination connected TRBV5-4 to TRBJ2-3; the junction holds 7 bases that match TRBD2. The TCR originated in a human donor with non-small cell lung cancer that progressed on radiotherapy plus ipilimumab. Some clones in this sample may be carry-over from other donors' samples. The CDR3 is CASSLESTRLAYTDTQYF. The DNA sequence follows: TGTGCCAGCAGCTTGGAGAGTACGAGACTAGCTTACACAGATACGCAGTATTTT.